The clone carrying this TCR beta chain has just one count. The antigen remains unidentified. Per the original methods: Productive clonotypes were detectable down to 2.59 x 10-5 frequency. This table comes from immunoSEQ multiplex PCR, and its TCRdb copy is limited to in-frame clones, with some not included. V, J and clone size are those of that table, while D and trimming were read from the DNA. The sample carries approximately 20,000 clones, roughly 82% recorded once. V shed 3 bases and J 7 bases; nucleotides not matched to a gene: 3. Germline CDR1 reads SGHTA; CDR2 reads FQGNSA. The CDR3 is made up of 14 amino acids. The sample is drawn from a study of STAT5B mutations in CD4+ large granular lymphocyte leukemia. Study results and caveats: Without HLA matching, higher CD4+ than CD8+ T-LGLL clonality could reflect small sample size. Main leukemic clonotypes were patient-specific, but roughly 25% appeared at low frequency elsewhere.

The genes are TRBV7-2 and TRBJ2-3; the match to TRBD1 covers 11 bases. Sequenced input: CD4+ T cells from blood buffy coats. This TCR derives from a human donor in good health. The CDR3 loop reads CASSLGQGVNTQYF. The CDR3 DNA follows: TGTGCCAGCAGCTTGGGACAGGGGGTAAATACGCAGTATTTT.